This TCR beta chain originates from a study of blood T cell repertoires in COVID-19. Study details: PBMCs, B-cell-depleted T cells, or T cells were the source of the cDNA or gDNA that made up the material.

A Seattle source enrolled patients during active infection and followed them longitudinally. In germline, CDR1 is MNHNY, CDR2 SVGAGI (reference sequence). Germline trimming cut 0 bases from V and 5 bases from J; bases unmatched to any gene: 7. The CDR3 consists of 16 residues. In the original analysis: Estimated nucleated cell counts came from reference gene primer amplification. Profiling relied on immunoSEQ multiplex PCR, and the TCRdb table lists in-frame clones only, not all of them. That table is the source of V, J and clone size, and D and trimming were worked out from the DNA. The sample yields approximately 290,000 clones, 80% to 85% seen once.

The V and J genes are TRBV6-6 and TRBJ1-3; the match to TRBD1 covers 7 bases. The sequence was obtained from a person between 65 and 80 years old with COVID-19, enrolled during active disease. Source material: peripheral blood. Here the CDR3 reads CASSYSPRDRRNTIYF. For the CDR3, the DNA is TGTGCCAGCAGTTACTCCCCCCGGGACAGAAGAAACACCATATATTTT.